The T cell receptor beta chain under discussion was sequenced for a study of response to subunit inactivated influenza vaccine. TCRdb analysed the RT-PCR reads with MiXCR anew, one entry per CDR3 protein. The sample consists of around 650,000 distinct CDR3 sequences, less than 20% of them appearing once. V lost 10 bases, J lost 2 bases, and 6 bases stayed unmatched. The CDR3 is 13 residues long. Germline loops: CDR1 ENHRY, CDR2 SYGVKD. The study's findings and limits: Authors suggested each seasonal influenza vaccination recruits few new T cells.

The sample holds many counts of this clonotype. The antigen remains unidentified. The chain recombines TRBV10-3 with TRBJ2-3; 7 nucleotides line up with TRBD2. The source was PBMCs from blood, collected 12 days after vaccination. The receptor was isolated from a man aged 50-59 years who received an inactivated influenza vaccine. The CDR3: CATGGGSTDTQYF. The CDR3 nucleotides are TGTGCCACGGGGGGAGGGTCCACAGATACGCAGTATTTT.